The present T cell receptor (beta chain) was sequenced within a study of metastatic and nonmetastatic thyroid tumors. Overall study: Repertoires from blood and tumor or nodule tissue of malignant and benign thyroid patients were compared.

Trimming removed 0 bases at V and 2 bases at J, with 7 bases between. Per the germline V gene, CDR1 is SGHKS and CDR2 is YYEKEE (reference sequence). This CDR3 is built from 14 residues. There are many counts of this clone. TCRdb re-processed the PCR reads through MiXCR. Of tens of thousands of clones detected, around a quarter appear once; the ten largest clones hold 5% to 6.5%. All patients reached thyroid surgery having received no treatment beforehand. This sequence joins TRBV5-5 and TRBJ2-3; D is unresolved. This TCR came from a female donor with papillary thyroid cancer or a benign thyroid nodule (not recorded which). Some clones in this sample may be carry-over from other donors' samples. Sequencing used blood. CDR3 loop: CASSLGGNTDTQYF. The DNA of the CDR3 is TGTGCCAGCAGCTTGGGGGGTAACACAGATACGCAGTATTTT.